This TCR beta chain came from a study of blood T cells in healthy people across ages. Germline CDR1 SGHKS, CDR2 YYEKEE (reference sequence). The CDR3 is 16 amino acids. V lost 1 base and J lost 3, with 16 bases in between. A second PCR of about 7 to 12 cycles used a sample-barcoded 5' primer and a J-beta primer mix. One entry per CDR3 protein results from TCRdb running MiXCR on the 5' RACE reads. The sample carries around 1.7 million distinct CDR3 sequences, roughly 28% recorded once. A few counts support this clonotype. The V call is TRBV5-5, the J call TRBJ1-1; tentatively, D is TRBD1 (6 bases). This receptor was identified in a woman in her 30s in good health. The sample consisted of blood. The CDR3 protein is CASSLPNWGAYTEAFF. As DNA, the CDR3 is TGTGCCAGCAGCTTGCCCAACTGGGGGGCATACACTGAAGCTTTCTTT.